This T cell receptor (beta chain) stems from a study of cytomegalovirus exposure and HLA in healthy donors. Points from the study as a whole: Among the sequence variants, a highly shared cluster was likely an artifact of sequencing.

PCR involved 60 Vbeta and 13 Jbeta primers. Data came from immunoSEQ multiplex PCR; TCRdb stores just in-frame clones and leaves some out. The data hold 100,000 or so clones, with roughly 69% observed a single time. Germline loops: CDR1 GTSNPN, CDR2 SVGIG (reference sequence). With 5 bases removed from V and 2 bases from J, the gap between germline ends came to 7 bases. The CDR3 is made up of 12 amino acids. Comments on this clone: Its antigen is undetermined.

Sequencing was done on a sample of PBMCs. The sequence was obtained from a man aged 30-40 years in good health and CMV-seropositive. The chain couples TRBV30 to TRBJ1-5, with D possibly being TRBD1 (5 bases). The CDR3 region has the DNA TGTGCCTGGGGAGGGGGCAATCAGCCCCAGCATTTT. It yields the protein CAWGGGNQPQHF.